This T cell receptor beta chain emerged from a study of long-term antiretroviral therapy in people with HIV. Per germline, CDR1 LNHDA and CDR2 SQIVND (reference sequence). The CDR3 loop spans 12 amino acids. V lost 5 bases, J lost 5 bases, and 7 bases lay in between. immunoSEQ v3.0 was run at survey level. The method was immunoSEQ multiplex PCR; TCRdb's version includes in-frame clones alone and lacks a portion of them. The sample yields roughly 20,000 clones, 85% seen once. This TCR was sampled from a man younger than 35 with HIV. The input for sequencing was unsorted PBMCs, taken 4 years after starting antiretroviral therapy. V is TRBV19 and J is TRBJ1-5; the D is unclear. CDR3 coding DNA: TGTGCCAGTAGTCCTCTCGATCAGCCCCAGCATTTT. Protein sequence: CASSPLDQPQHF.